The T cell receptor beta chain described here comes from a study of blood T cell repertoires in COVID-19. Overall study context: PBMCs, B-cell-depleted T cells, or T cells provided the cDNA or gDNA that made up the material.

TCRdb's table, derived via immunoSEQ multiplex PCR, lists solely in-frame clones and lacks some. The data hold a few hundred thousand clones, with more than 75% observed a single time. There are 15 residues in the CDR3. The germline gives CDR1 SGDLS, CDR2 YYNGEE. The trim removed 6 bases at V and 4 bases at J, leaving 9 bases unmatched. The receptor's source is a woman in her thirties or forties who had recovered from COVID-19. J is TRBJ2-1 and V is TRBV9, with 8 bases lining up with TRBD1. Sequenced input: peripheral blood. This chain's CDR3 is CASTNRGDRYNEQFF. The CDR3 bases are TGTGCCAGCACCAACAGGGGGGACAGATACAATGAGCAGTTCTTC.